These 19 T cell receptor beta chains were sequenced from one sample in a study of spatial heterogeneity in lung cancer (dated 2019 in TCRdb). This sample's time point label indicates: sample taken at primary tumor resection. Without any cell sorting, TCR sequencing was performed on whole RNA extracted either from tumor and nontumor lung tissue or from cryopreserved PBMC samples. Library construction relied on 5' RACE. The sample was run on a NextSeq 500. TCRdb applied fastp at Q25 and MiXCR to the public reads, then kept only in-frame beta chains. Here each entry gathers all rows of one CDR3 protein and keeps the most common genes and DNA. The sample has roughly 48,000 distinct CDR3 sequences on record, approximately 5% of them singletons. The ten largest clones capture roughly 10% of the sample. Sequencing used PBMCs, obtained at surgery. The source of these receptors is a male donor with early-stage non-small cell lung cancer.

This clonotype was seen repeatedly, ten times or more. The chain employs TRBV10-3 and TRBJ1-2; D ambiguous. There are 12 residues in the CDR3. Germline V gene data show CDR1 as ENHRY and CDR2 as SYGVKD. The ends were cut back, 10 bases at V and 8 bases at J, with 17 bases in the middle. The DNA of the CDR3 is TGTGCCACCTCTCTCGAGGGAGGAGGCTACACCTTC. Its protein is CATSLEGGGYTF.

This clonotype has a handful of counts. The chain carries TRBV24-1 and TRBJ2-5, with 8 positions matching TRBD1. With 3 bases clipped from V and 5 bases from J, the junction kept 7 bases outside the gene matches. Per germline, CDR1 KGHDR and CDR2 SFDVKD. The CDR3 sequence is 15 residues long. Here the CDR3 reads CATSDADREWETQYF. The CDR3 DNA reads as TGTGCCACCAGTGATGCGGACAGGGAATGGGAGACCCAGTACTTC.

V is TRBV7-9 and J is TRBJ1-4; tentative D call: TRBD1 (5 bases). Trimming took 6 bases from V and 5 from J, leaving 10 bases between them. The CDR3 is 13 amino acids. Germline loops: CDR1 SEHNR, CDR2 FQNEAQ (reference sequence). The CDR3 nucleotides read TGTGCCAGCAGGGGCAGGGAGAATGAAAAACTGTTTTTT. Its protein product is CASRGRENEKLFF.

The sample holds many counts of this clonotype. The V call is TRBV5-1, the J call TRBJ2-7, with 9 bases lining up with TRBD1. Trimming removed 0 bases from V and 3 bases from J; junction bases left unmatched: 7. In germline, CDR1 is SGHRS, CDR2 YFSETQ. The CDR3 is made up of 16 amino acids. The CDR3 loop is CASSLAGTGSNYEQYF. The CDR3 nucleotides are TGCGCCAGCAGCTTGGCCGGGACAGGGAGCAACTACGAGCAGTACTTC.

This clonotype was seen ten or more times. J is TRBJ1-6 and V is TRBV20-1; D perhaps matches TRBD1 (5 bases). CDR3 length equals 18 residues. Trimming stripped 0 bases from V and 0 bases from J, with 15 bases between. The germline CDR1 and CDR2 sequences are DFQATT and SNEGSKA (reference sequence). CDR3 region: CSARERKTVNSYNSPLHF. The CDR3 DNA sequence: TGCAGTGCTAGAGAGCGTAAGACAGTCAACTCCTATAATTCACCCCTCCACTTT.

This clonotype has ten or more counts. The CDR3 sequence is CASSSRRAGNEKLFF. In DNA form, the CDR3 reads TGTGCCAGCAGCTCCCGTCGGGCGGGAAATGAAAAACTGTTTTTT. This chain connects TRBV7-9 to TRBJ1-4; D gene unclear. Trimming took 4 bases from V and 5 from J, leaving 14 bases between them. The CDR3 is 15 amino acids. From germline, CDR1 is SEHNR and CDR2 FQNEAQ (reference sequence).

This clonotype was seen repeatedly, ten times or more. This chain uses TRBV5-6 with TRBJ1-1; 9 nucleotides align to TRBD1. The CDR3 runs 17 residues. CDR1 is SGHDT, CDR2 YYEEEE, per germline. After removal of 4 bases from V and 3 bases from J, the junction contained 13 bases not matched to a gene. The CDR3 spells CASSPRRAGQGDTEAFF. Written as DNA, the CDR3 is TGTGCCAGCAGCCCCCGTCGGGCGGGACAGGGTGACACTGAAGCTTTCTTT.

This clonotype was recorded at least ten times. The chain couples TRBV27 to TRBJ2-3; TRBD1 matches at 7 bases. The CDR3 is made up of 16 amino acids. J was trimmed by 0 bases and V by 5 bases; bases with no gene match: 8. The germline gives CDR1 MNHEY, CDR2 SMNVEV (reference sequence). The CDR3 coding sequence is TGTGCCAGCAGTCCTTTAGGGACAGCTAGCACAGATACGCAGTATTTT. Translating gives CASSPLGTASTDTQYF.

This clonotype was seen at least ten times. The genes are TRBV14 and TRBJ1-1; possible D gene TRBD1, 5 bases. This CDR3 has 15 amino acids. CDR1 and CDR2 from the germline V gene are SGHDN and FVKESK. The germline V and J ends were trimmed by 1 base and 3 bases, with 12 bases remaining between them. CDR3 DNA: TGTGCCAGCAGCCAAGTTGTCGGGGCATACACTGAAGCTTTCTTT. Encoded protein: CASSQVVGAYTEAFF.

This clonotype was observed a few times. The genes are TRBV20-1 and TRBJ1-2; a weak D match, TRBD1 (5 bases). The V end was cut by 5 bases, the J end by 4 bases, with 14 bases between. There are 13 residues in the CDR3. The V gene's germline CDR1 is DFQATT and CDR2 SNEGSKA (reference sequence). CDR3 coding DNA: TGCAGTGCTCGAGGAGGGGCTTCCTATGGCTACACCTTC. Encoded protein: CSARGGASYGYTF.

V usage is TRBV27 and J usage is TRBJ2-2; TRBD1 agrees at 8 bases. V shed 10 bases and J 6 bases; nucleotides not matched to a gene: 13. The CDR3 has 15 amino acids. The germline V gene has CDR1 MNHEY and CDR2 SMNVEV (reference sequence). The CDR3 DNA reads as TGTGCCACCTACCCGCAGGGGGCCGTGGCCGGGGAGCTGTTTTTT. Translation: CATYPQGAVAGELFF.

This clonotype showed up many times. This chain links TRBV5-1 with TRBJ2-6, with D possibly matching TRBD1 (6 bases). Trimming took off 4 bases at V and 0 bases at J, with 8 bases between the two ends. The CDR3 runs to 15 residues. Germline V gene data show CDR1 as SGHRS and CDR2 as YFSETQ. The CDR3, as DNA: TGCGCCAGCAGCCCGGACAGCTCTGGGGCCAACGTCCTGACTTTC. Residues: CASSPDSSGANVLTF.

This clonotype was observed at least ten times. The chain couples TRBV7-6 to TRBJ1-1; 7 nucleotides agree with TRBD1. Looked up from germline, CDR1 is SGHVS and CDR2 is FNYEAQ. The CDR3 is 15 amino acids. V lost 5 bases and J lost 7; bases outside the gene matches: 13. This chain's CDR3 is CASSPGATGRFEAFF. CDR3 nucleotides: TGTGCCAGCAGCCCGGGGGCGACAGGGAGGTTTGAAGCTTTCTTT.

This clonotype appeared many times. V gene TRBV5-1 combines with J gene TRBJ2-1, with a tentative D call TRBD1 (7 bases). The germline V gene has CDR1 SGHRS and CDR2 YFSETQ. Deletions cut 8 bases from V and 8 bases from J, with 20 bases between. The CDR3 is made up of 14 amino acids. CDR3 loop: CASFKDREEDEQFF. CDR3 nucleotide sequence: TGCGCCAGTTTTAAAGACAGGGAGGAGGATGAGCAGTTCTTC.

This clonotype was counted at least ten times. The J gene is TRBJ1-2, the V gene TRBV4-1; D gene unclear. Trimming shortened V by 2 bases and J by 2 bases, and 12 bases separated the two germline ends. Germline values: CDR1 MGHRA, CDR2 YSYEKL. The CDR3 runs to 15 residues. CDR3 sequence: CASSQHPGENYGYTF. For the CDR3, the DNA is TGCGCCAGCAGCCAACACCCGGGAGAGAACTATGGCTACACCTTC.

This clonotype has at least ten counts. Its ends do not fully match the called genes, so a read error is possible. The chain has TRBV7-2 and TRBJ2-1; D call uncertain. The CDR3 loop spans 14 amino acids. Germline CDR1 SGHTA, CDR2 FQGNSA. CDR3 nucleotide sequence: TGTGCCAGCAGTTTAGAAGGGCAGTACAATGAGCAGTTCTTC. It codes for CASSLEGQYNEQFF.

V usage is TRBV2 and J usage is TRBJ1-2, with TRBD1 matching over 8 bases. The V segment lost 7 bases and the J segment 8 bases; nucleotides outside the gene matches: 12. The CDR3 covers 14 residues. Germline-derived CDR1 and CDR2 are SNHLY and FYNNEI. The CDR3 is CASTLTGVTYGYTF. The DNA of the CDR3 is TGTGCCAGCACCTTGACAGGGGTAACCTACGGCTACACCTTC.

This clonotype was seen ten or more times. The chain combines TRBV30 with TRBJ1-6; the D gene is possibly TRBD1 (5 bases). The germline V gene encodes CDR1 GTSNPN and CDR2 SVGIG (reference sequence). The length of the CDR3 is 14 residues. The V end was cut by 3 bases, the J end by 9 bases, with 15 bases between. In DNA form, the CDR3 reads TGTGCCTGGAGACTTCAGGGTCTCGCTTCACCCCTCCACTTT. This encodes CAWRLQGLASPLHF.

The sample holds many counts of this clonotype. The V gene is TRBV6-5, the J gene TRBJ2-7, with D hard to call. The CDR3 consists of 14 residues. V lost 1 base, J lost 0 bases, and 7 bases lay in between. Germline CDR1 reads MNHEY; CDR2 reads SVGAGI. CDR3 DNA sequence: TGTGCCAGCAGTTACTATGGCAGCTCCTACGAGCAGTACTTC. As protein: CASSYYGSSYEQYF.